One and the same sample provided the 17 T cell receptor beta chains below, sequenced in a study of blood T cell repertoires in COVID-19. The method was immunoSEQ multiplex PCR; TCRdb's version includes in-frame clones alone and lacks a portion of them. Among approximately 450,000 clones listed, roughly 87% were seen once. The material sequenced was PBMCs or T cells enriched from blood (not recorded which). The receptors originated from a young woman with acute COVID-19.

The chain is built from TRBV29-1 and TRBJ2-1; 9 bases fit TRBD2. The CDR3 contains 16 residues. Per germline, CDR1 SQVTM and CDR2 ANQGSEA. Unmatched junction bases numbered 9, after V lost 4 bases and J lost 2 bases. CDR3 in amino acids: CSVVAGGPRTYNEQFF. In DNA form, the CDR3 reads TGCAGCGTTGTGGCGGGGGGGCCGAGGACCTACAATGAGCAGTTCTTC.

This chain joins TRBV5-5 and TRBJ2-2, with 12 bases that match TRBD2. The germline CDR1 and CDR2 sequences are SGHKS and YYEKEE (reference sequence). V gave up 0 bases and J gave up 5 bases; unmatched junction bases: 8. The CDR3 contains 18 residues. CDR3 in DNA: TGTGCCAGCAGCTTGGTTTTGACTAGCGGGAGCCGGACCGGGGAGCTGTTTTTT. It codes for CASSLVLTSGSRTGELFF.

In this sample, this clone turned up once. The chain uses TRBV10-2 and TRBJ2-2; 8 bases are a match to TRBD2. CDR1 and CDR2 (germline): WSHSY, SAAADI. The CDR3 loop spans 17 amino acids. After removal of 4 bases from V and 5 bases from J, the junction contained 12 bases not matched to a gene. The CDR3 DNA sequence: TGCGCCAGCAGTGGAGTTTCCGGGGGGGCCGGAACCGGGGAGCTGTTTTTT. Translated: CASSGVSGGAGTGELFF.

The chain recombines TRBV5-6 with TRBJ1-4; D uncertain. The V end was cut by 1 base, the J end by 3 bases, with 10 bases between. Germline CDR1 reads SGHDT; CDR2 reads YYEEEE. The CDR3 has 15 amino acids. CDR3 loop: CASSLSPGSNEKLFF. CDR3 DNA: TGTGCCAGCAGCTTGAGTCCGGGGTCTAATGAAAAACTGTTTTTT.

This clone was observed a few times. This chain links TRBV10-3 with TRBJ1-1; D is undetermined. The CDR3 extends over 14 amino acids. Trimming took 4 bases from V and 0 from J, leaving 9 bases between them. The germline CDR1 and CDR2 sequences are ENHRY and SYGVKD. CDR3 coding DNA: TGTGCCATCAGTGCCGAGACTGTGAACACTGAAGCTTTCTTT. Amino acids: CAISAETVNTEAFF.

This rearrangement joins TRBV24-1 to TRBJ2-3, with D possibly matching TRBD1 (5 bases). CDR1 is KGHDR, CDR2 SFDVKD, per germline. Trimming left V 4 bases short and J 2 bases short, with 12 bases between. The CDR3 runs 15 residues. CDR3 in DNA: TGTGCCACCAGTGACAGGGCGATACCCACAGATACGCAGTATTTT. As protein: CATSDRAIPTDTQYF.

The chain carries TRBV27 and TRBJ1-1; 10 bases are shared with TRBD1. Germline V gene data show CDR1 as MNHEY and CDR2 as SMNVEV (reference sequence). V dropped 5 bases and J dropped 5; count of bases not matched to a gene: 11. The CDR3 loop spans 16 amino acids. In nucleotides, the CDR3 is TGTGCCAGCAGTGCCTTCGGGACAGGGGACAAGACTGAAGCTTTCTTT. This codes for CASSAFGTGDKTEAFF.

V and J are TRBV28 and TRBJ1-2, with 10 bases lining up with TRBD1. CDR1 MDHEN and CDR2 SYDVKM come from the germline V gene. This CDR3 has 17 residues. The trim removed 6 bases at V and 5 bases at J, leaving 15 bases unmatched. CDR3: CASSRSDRGDPFYGYTF. The DNA for the CDR3 is TGTGCCAGCAGCCGATCGGACAGGGGGGATCCTTTTTATGGCTACACCTTC.

V gene TRBV28 combines with J gene TRBJ1-2, with TRBD1 identical over 7 bases. Germline loops: CDR1 MDHEN, CDR2 SYDVKM. The trim removed 5 bases at V and 5 bases at J, leaving 5 bases unmatched. CDR3 size: 13 residues. The CDR3, as DNA: TGTGCCAGCAGTCGGACAGGAGATTATGGCTACACCTTC. Translated, it gives CASSRTGDYGYTF.

The CDR3 DNA reads TGTGCCAGCAGCCAAAGACAGGGGGCTGGGTATGGCTACACCTTC. Translation gives CASSQRQGAGYGYTF. V and J are TRBV3-1 (or the pseudogene TRBV3-2) and TRBJ1-2; 10 bases align to TRBD1. Trimming removed 2 bases from V and 5 bases from J; junction bases left unmatched: 5. The CDR3 spans 15 residues. Germline loops: CDR1 LGHDT, CDR2 YNNKEL (reference sequence).

The chain recombines TRBV3-1 (or the pseudogene TRBV3-2) with TRBJ1-1; a weak D match, TRBD1 (6 bases). The CDR3 is 14 residues long. The V gene lost 3 bases and the J gene lost 0 bases, with 8 bases spanning the gap. Germline V gives CDR1 LGHDT, CDR2 YNNKEL (reference sequence). CDR3 in amino acids: CASSQGHLNTEAFF. CDR3 sequence (DNA): TGTGCCAGCAGCCAGGGACACTTGAACACTGAAGCTTTCTTT.

The genes are TRBV11-3 and TRBJ1-3, with D maybe TRBD1 (6 bases). With 8 bases removed from V and 1 base from J, the gap between germline ends came to 9 bases. Germline-derived CDR1 and CDR2 are SGHNT and YENEEA. The CDR3 is 13 residues long. Written as DNA, the CDR3 is TGTGCCAGCTATACAGGGTCTGGAAACACCATATATTTT. This codes for CASYTGSGNTIYF.

This clone was seen once. The chain couples TRBV19 to TRBJ1-5, with 10 positions matching TRBD1. Germline CDR1 and CDR2: LNHDA and SQIVND (reference sequence). V trimming: 5 bases; J trimming: 0 bases; junction bases outside the gene matches: 10. CDR3 length equals 18 residues. Written as DNA, the CDR3 is TGTGCCAGTAGTGGAGGTGGACAGGGGGACTATAGCAATCAGCCCCAGCATTTT. Its protein is CASSGGGQGDYSNQPQHF.

The chain links TRBV11-2 to TRBJ2-3; perhaps TRBD2 as D (6 bases). The CDR3 has 16 residues. The germline gives CDR1 SGHAT, CDR2 FQNNGV. Trimming shortened V by 5 bases and J by 5 bases, and 20 bases separated the two germline ends. CDR3 DNA sequence: TGTGCCAGCAGCCTAGTGGGACTTCGGGGCCGAGATACGCAGTATTTT. This sequence encodes CASSLVGLRGRDTQYF. The full variable domain, its missing parts supplied by reference TRBV11-2 and TRBJ2-3, is EAGVAQSPRYKIIEKRQSVAFWCNPISGHATLYWYQQILGQGPKLLIQFQNNGVVDDSQLPKDRFSAERLKGVDSTLKIQPAKLEDSAVYLCASSLVGLRGRDTQYFGPGTRLTVL.

The chain recombines TRBV7-9 with TRBJ1-6; 9 nucleotides agree with TRBD1. Trimming at V came to 5 bases and at J to 7 bases, leaving 6 bases not matched to a gene. This CDR3 region has 15 residues. Germline CDR1 SEHNR, CDR2 FQNEAQ (reference sequence). The CDR3 sequence is CASSLGTGKNSPLHF. CDR3 in DNA: TGTGCCAGCAGCCTCGGGACAGGGAAAAATTCACCCCTCCACTTT.

The J gene is TRBJ1-1, the V gene TRBV6-1, with a tentative D call TRBD1 (6 bases). Trimming took 0 bases from V and 7 from J, leaving 9 bases between them. The CDR3 totals 13 residues. Per germline, CDR1 MNHNS and CDR2 SASEGT. The DNA of the CDR3 is TGTGCCAGCAGTGAAGCTGGGACAATTGAAGCTTTCTTT. It encodes CASSEAGTIEAFF.

This clone was observed once. The chain uses TRBV21-1 and TRBJ2-7; the DNA was not compared with TRBD2, the D call given in the table. TRBV21-1 is a pseudogene. This CDR3 has 13 residues. The CDR3 here is CASSRDSAYEQYF. The CDR3 nucleotides read TGTGCCAGCAGCAGGGACTCCGCCTACGAGCAGTACTTC.